These 14 T cell receptor beta chains came from one sample sequenced in a study of T cell changes during pregnancy in multiple sclerosis. Repertoires were generated with immunoSEQ multiplex PCR, while TCRdb's copy carries only in-frame clones and drops some. The sample lists tens of thousands of clones; around 92% were seen once. Sequenced here: CD4+ T cells from peripheral blood mononuclear cells, sampled after pregnancy. Every receptor here comes from a female donor with multiple sclerosis, enrolled in a pregnancy study.

This clone has just one count. The chain recombines TRBV14 with TRBJ2-7, with 8 positions matching TRBD2. V shed 2 bases, J shed 6 bases, and the junction held 6 bases outside the gene matches. There are 14 residues in the CDR3. Germline CDR1 and CDR2: SGHDN and FVKESK. The CDR3 spells CASSQSGLAGEQYF. The CDR3 DNA reads as TGTGCCAGCAGCCAATCCGGACTAGCTGGCGAGCAGTACTTC.

The gene calls are TRBV2 and TRBJ2-3; TRBD1 matches at 8 bases. The length of the CDR3 is 15 residues. The V gene's germline CDR1 is SNHLY and CDR2 FYNNEI. Trimming took 6 bases from V and 3 from J; bases not matched to a gene: 8. In DNA, the CDR3 is TGTGCCAGCAGGGACCAGGGGGCGCGGACAGATACGCAGTATTTT. This sequence encodes CASRDQGARTDTQYF.

The chain is built from TRBV11-2 and TRBJ2-2; 11 nucleotides align to TRBD1. V lost 6 bases and J lost 5; bases outside the gene matches: 8. CDR3 length: 16 residues. Germline V gives CDR1 SGHAT, CDR2 FQNNGV. CDR3: CASRYPGQGVTGELFF. CDR3 coding DNA: TGTGCCAGCAGATATCCGGGACAGGGGGTTACCGGGGAGCTGTTTTTT.

The genes are TRBV19 and TRBJ2-1; D is ambiguous. The germline V gene has CDR1 LNHDA and CDR2 SQIVND (reference sequence). The CDR3 covers 14 residues. V was pared by 5 bases and J by 1 base, with 9 bases between. For the CDR3, the DNA is TGTGCCAGTAGTCACGGAGAGTCCTACAATGAGCAGTTCTTC. The encoded protein is CASSHGESYNEQFF.

This chain uses TRBV27 with TRBJ2-7; TRBD1 is a possible D gene (6 bases). Per germline, CDR1 MNHEY and CDR2 SMNVEV (reference sequence). V gave up 3 bases and J gave up 6 bases, with 15 bases separating them. The CDR3 totals 14 residues. CDR3 protein: CASSFVQGSGEQYF. The CDR3 DNA follows: TGTGCCAGCAGTTTCGTACAGGGATCAGGCGAGCAGTACTTC.

This clone was picked up a small number of times. The chain recombines TRBV5-1 with TRBJ2-1, with D possibly matching TRBD2 (5 bases). V lost 0 bases to trimming and J lost 7 bases, with 8 bases between them. Germline-derived CDR1 and CDR2 are SGHRS and YFSETQ. The CDR3 extends over 13 amino acids. The CDR3 sequence: CASSLVRGNEQFF. CDR3 nucleotides: TGCGCCAGCAGCTTGGTCCGGGGTAATGAGCAGTTCTTC. The full variable domain, completed using reference TRBV5-1 and TRBJ2-1, is KAGVTQTPRYLIKTRGQQVTLSCSPISGHRSVSWYQQTPGQGLQFLFEYFSETQRNKGNFPGRFSGRQFSNSRSEMNVSTLELGDSALYLCASSLVRGNEQFFGPGTRLTVL.

V usage is TRBV5-1 and J usage is TRBJ2-1, with TRBD1 as a possible D gene (5 bases). CDR3 length: 14 amino acids. Trimming left V 0 bases short and J 8 bases short, with 12 bases between. Germline V lookup: CDR1 SGHRS, CDR2 YFSETQ. CDR3 DNA sequence: TGCGCCAGCAGCTTGGTCGGCAGGGTCGATGAGCAGTTCTTC. It is translated as CASSLVGRVDEQFF. The whole variable domain, filled in from reference TRBV5-1 and TRBJ2-1, reads KAGVTQTPRYLIKTRGQQVTLSCSPISGHRSVSWYQQTPGQGLQFLFEYFSETQRNKGNFPGRFSGRQFSNSRSEMNVSTLELGDSALYLCASSLVGRVDEQFFGPGTRLTVL.

A single count supports this clone. The rearrangement joins TRBV28 to TRBJ1-2; D perhaps matches TRBD1 (6 bases). The V gene lost 3 bases and the J gene lost 4 bases, with 9 bases spanning the gap. This CDR3 has 13 residues. CDR1 and CDR2 from the germline V gene are MDHEN and SYDVKM. This CDR3 is CASSFRGGYGYTF. Written as DNA, the CDR3 is TGTGCCAGCAGTTTCCGAGGGGGCTATGGCTACACCTTC.

The chain recombines TRBV2 with TRBJ1-5; 10 bases line up with TRBD1. Losses at the gene ends were 5 bases for V and 6 bases for J; bases not matched to a gene: 4. Germline V lookup: CDR1 SNHLY, CDR2 FYNNEI. The CDR3 runs 14 residues. The CDR3 loop is CASSKDRGGQPQHF. The CDR3, as DNA: TGTGCCAGCAGTAAGGACAGGGGGGGTCAGCCCCAGCATTTT.

This chain links TRBV11-3 with TRBJ2-2; the match to TRBD2 covers 9 bases. Looked up from germline, CDR1 is SGHNT and CDR2 is YENEEA. Trimming at V came to 3 bases and at J to 0 bases, leaving 2 bases not matched to a gene. This CDR3 is 16 amino acids long. CDR3 amino acids: CASSFLAGANTGELFF. For the CDR3, the DNA is TGTGCCAGCAGCTTTTTAGCGGGGGCGAACACCGGGGAGCTGTTTTTT.

This rearrangement joins TRBV19 to TRBJ1-2; a possible D gene is TRBD1 (5 bases). V lost 11 bases and J lost 4, with 11 bases in between. Germline V gene sequence: CDR1 LNHDA, CDR2 SQIVND (reference sequence). This CDR3 is built from 11 residues. In DNA form, the CDR3 reads TGTGCCGCAGGGAATACCTATGGCTACACCTTC. It is translated as CAAGNTYGYTF.

J is TRBJ1-1 and V is TRBV27, with 7 bases lining up with TRBD1. Germline V gene data show CDR1 as MNHEY and CDR2 as SMNVEV (reference sequence). With V trimmed by 5 bases and J by 0 bases, 9 bases remained unmatched. This CDR3 has 16 amino acids. As DNA, the CDR3 is TGTGCCAGCAGTCAGGGACAGCCCATTATGAACACTGAAGCTTTCTTT. It specifies CASSQGQPIMNTEAFF.

This chain joins TRBV2 and TRBJ2-3; 7 bases map to TRBD2. This CDR3 has 14 residues. Germline V gene lookup returns CDR1 SNHLY and CDR2 FYNNEI. The trim removed 6 bases at V and 6 bases at J, leaving 9 bases unmatched. CDR3 loop: CASRVPGGSDTQYF. CDR3 coding DNA: TGTGCCAGCAGGGTACCCGGGGGGTCGGATACGCAGTATTTT.

V is TRBV7-3 and J is TRBJ1-1; maybe TRBD1 (5 bases). V was clipped by 5 bases and J by 4 bases, with 11 bases between them. Germline-derived CDR1 and CDR2 are SGHTA and FQGTGA. This CDR3 is built from 13 residues. The CDR3: CASSRGGVTEAFF. The CDR3 DNA is TGTGCCAGCAGCCGGGGGGGGGTCACTGAAGCTTTCTTT.